This TCR beta chain was captured by sequencing in a study of siplizumab effects on memory and regulatory T cells. The study's findings and limits: Memory cells seemed less diverse than naive T cells, which seemed major alloresponse contributors. Alloreactive sequences that could be traced to unstimulated CD4+ memory cells showed a significant reduction under siplizumab. With siplizumab, mappable alloreactive CD4+ clones averaged roughly 65% Treg-derived, versus around 30% in controls. Researchers could not give a naive or memory phenotype to roughly 75-96% of proliferating CD4+ or CD8+ clones.

Trimming removed 5 bases at V and 1 base at J, with 8 bases between. Germline V CDR1 and CDR2: SGHTA, FQGTGA. The CDR3 sequence is 14 residues long. On this clone: Its target is unknown.

Profiling relied on immunoSEQ multiplex PCR, and the TCRdb table lists in-frame clones only, not all of them. The sample has around 100,000 clones, approximately 94% seen once. Sequencing input: non-Treg CD4+ T cells sorted from blood. The sequence came from a human donor in good health. The chain employs TRBV7-3 and TRBJ2-2; D unclear. The chain's CDR3 is CASSAQMNTGELFF. The DNA for the CDR3 is TGTGCCAGCAGCGCGCAGATGAACACCGGGGAGCTGTTTTTT. The full variable domain, its missing parts supplied by reference TRBV7-3 and TRBJ2-2, is GAGVSQTPSNKVTEKGKYVELRCDPISGHTALYWYRQSLGQGPEFLIYFQGTGAADDSGLPNDRFFAVRPEGSVSTLKIQRTERGDSAVYLCASSAQMNTGELFFGEGSRLTVL.